This TCR beta chain emerged from a study of blood T cell repertoires in COVID-19. As for the study in general: Material from acute and convalescent COVID-19 was sourced from the United States, Italy and Spain. T cells, B-cell-depleted T cells, or PBMCs provided the cDNA or gDNA that served as material.

In the authors' methods: Amplified reference gene primers provided the basis for estimating nucleated cell counts. Data came from immunoSEQ multiplex PCR; TCRdb stores just in-frame clones and leaves some out. V, J and clone size are those of that table, while D and trimming were read from the DNA. The table includes 250,000 to 300,000 clones, 89% detected once. CDR1 SGHNT and CDR2 YENEEA come from the germline V gene. CDR3 length equals 14 residues. The V and J ends lost 5 bases and 7 bases respectively, with 14 bases between them. This chain connects TRBV11-3 to TRBJ2-2; TRBD2 is a possible D gene (5 bases). This TCR came from a man over 45 with acute or convalescent COVID-19. The sample comprised peripheral blood. CDR3 in amino acids: CASSTTTGSGELFF. CDR3 nucleotide sequence: TGTGCCAGCAGCACAACTACGGGGAGCGGGGAGCTGTTTTTT. Variable domain in full (rest from reference TRBV11-3 and TRBJ2-2): EAGVVQSPRYKIIEKKQPVAFWCNPISGHNTLYWYLQNLGQGPELLIRYENEEAVDDSQLPKDRFSAERLKGVDSTLKIQPAELGDSAVYLCASSTTTGSGELFFGEGSRLTVL.